This T cell receptor beta chain was identified in a study of blood T cell repertoires in COVID-19. CDR3 size: 13 residues. Germline V gene lookup returns CDR1 ENHRY and CDR2 SYGVKD. J was trimmed by 10 bases and V by 3 bases; bases with no gene match: 6. Profiled with immunoSEQ multiplex PCR; TCRdb holds only in-frame clones, not every one. The profile shows around 230,000 clones, 83% of them singletons. The chain links TRBV10-3 to TRBJ2-1; TRBD1 matches at 7 bases. The sample was peripheral blood. The sequence was obtained from a woman in her thirties or forties with active or convalescent COVID-19. Here the CDR3 reads CAISDGQVGEQFF. The CDR3 DNA is TGTGCCATCAGTGATGGACAGGTTGGAGAGCAGTTCTTC.